The clone carrying this TCR beta chain was seen more than once but under ten times. What it binds is not known. This record belongs to a study of early T cells in non-severe SARS-CoV-2 infection. Whole-study context: Investigators sequenced bulk RNA drawn from unsorted whole blood, and chains remained unpaired. Study-wide findings and caveats: Reliance on VDJdb matching favored anti-spike CD8 responses; private and CD4 specificities were missed.

Individual cDNA molecules were tagged with unique molecular identifiers. TCRdb re-called the 5' RACE reads with MiXCR, one entry per CDR3 protein. The table records around 50,000 distinct CDR3 sequences, 9% to 9.5% of them present only once. The sample comprised whole blood. The source of this sequence is an adult who was a healthcare worker with PCR-confirmed SARS-CoV-2 infection or an uninfected control (not recorded which).

The CDR3, as DNA: TGTGCCAGCAGCGTAGGAGCGGCCAGCTCCTACGAGCAGTACTTC. Amino acid sequence: CASSVGAASSYEQYF. The rearrangement links TRBV9 to TRBJ2-7, with a possible D match to TRBD2 (5 bases). The ends were cut back, 0 bases at V and 0 bases at J, with 10 bases in the middle. Germline assignment: CDR1 SGDLS and CDR2 YYNGEE. The CDR3 is made up of 15 amino acids.